Below, 8 T cell receptor beta chains from the same sample are listed, as sequenced in a study of shared clonotypes between healthy human individuals. Profiled with immunoSEQ multiplex PCR; TCRdb holds only in-frame clones, not every one. The table records 900,000 to 1,200,000 clones, around 78% of them present only once. Sequencing was performed on memory CD4+ T cells from PBMCs. The subset: CD45RA-negative fraction. These receptors were collected from a man aged 18 to 30 in good health. Some clones in this sample may be carry-over from other donors' samples.

V and J are TRBV28 and TRBJ1-1; 10 bases align to TRBD1. The CDR3 contains 15 residues. The J segment lost 0 bases and the V segment lost 10 bases, leaving 8 bases of the junction unmatched. Germline CDR1 and CDR2: MDHEN and SYDVKM. The DNA of the CDR3 is TGTGCCACCCAATGGACAGGGGGTATGAACACTGAAGCTTTCTTT. Protein product: CATQWTGGMNTEAFF.

The rearrangement uses TRBV20-1 and TRBJ1-2, with D perhaps matching TRBD1 (5 bases). Germline V gives CDR1 DFQATT, CDR2 SNEGSKA (reference sequence). V was clipped by 6 bases and J by 8 bases, with 10 bases between them. This CDR3 is 10 amino acids long. The CDR3 bases are TGCAGTGCAACAGGTAGAGGCTACACCTTC. Protein: CSATGRGYTF.

A remark on this clone: Other DNA sequences in the sample encode the same CDR3. This chain joins TRBV28 and TRBJ1-2, with 11 bases fitting TRBD1. The CDR3 length is 13 residues. Germline values: CDR1 MDHEN, CDR2 SYDVKM. V dropped 6 bases and J dropped 7; count of bases not matched to a gene: 4. The CDR3 sequence: CASSPGQGGGYTF. The CDR3 region has the DNA TGTGCCAGCAGCCCGGGACAGGGGGGTGGCTACACCTTC.

The chain has TRBV12-5 and TRBJ2-1; perhaps TRBD1 as D (6 bases). V lost 1 base and J lost 8, with 12 bases in between. From germline, CDR1 is LGHNT and CDR2 FRNRAP. The CDR3 is 14 residues long. The CDR3 coding sequence is TGTGCTAGTGGTTTGGGACAGGTGATCGATGAGCAGTTCTTC. Translated: CASGLGQVIDEQFF.

The CDR3 DNA reads TGCAGCGTCGCCGTCCTGGGGCTGGGGGAGCAGTACTTC. Protein product: CSVAVLGLGEQYF. The J gene is TRBJ2-7, the V gene TRBV29-1, with D possibly matching TRBD1 (5 bases). CDR1 and CDR2 from the germline V gene are SQVTM and ANQGSEA. The V and J ends lost 6 bases and 7 bases respectively, with 19 bases between them. The CDR3 sequence is 13 residues long.

This clone was found many times. The V and J genes are TRBV18 and TRBJ2-7; D is unresolved. V lost 2 bases and J lost 3, with 8 bases in between. CDR1 is KGHSH and CDR2 is LQKENI in the germline V gene. CDR3 length equals 13 residues. CDR3 protein: CASSPGLFYEQYF. The CDR3 DNA follows: TGTGCCAGCTCACCAGGTCTTTTCTACGAGCAGTACTTC.

V is TRBV18 and J is TRBJ1-1; perhaps TRBD1 as D (6 bases). V shed 3 bases and J shed 1 base, with 12 bases lying between them. In germline, CDR1 is KGHSH, CDR2 LQKENI. The CDR3 has 15 residues. The CDR3 loop is CASSPQGGENTEAFF. CDR3 DNA: TGTGCCAGCTCACCTCAAGGGGGTGAGAACACTGAAGCTTTCTTT.

The chain employs TRBV4-1 and TRBJ2-1, with 10 nucleotides matching TRBD2. The CDR3 has 15 residues. J lost 5 bases, V lost 3 bases, and 4 bases had no gene match. Per the germline V gene, CDR1 is MGHRA and CDR2 is YSYEKL. CDR3 bases: TGCGCCAGCAGCCAGCTAGCGGGAGTCCACAATGAGCAGTTCTTC. It codes for CASSQLAGVHNEQFF.